This TCR beta chain was captured in a study of blood T cells in healthy people across ages. Background on the study: Per every two T cells, about one barcoded beta molecule was captured by template switching. Whole-study results and caveats: CMV infection status of these donors was not known.

Regarding this clonotype: The antigen is undetermined.

A second PCR, run for about 6 to 12 cycles, used a sample-barcoded 5' primer plus a J-beta primer mix. TCRdb processed the 5' RACE reads anew with MiXCR; each CDR3 protein has one entry. There are over 600,000 distinct CDR3 sequences in the sample; about half occur only once, and 15% to 20% lies in the top ten. The CDR3 is 17 residues long. V lost 3 bases to trimming and J lost 5 bases; unmatched junction nucleotides: 12. The germline CDR1 and CDR2 sequences are SGDLS and YYNGEE. What was sequenced was blood. The chain is built from TRBV9 and TRBJ2-3; 10 bases fit TRBD2. The origin of this receptor is a man older than 75 in good health. The CDR3 DNA reads as TGTGCCAGCAGCGCATCTTTCAGCGGGGGGGCCAGAGATACGCAGTATTTT. It specifies CASSASFSGGARDTQYF.